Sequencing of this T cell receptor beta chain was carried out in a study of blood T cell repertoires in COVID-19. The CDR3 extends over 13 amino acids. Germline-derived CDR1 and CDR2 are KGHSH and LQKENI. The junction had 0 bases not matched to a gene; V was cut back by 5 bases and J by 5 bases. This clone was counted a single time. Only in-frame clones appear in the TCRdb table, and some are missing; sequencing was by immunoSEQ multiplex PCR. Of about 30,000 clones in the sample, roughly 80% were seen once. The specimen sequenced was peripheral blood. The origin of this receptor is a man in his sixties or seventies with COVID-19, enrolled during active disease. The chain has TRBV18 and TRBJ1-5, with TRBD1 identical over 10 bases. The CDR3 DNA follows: TGTGCCAGCTCAGGGACAGGGGATCAGCCCCAGCATTTT. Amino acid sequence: CASSGTGDQPQHF.